What follows are 12 T cell receptor beta chains derived from one specimen sequenced in a study of tumor and adjacent non-tumor tissue in lung cancer. The library came from three nested PCR rounds adapted from ARM-PCR protocols. TCRdb ran MiXCR on the multiplex PCR reads and lists one entry per CDR3 protein. In the table there are fewer than 75,000 distinct CDR3 sequences, roughly three quarters of which are singletons. This sample's RNA came from whole unsorted tissue. The normal lung tissue was taken more than 3 cm from the tumor edge. The sample taken for sequencing was distant non-tumor lung tissue. These receptors were obtained from a man between 60 and 70 years old with non-small cell lung cancer.

Turning to this clonotype: The junction departs from the called germline gene at one end, perhaps through a read error. The rearrangement joins TRBV20-1 to TRBJ2-7; 7 bases agree with TRBD1. Germline values: CDR1 DFQATT, CDR2 SNEGSKA (reference sequence). The CDR3 runs 14 residues. CDR3 DNA sequence: TGTAGTGCCATGGACAGGAAAATCTCCTACGAGCAGTGCTTC. Translated, it gives CSAMDRKISYEQCF.

Remarks on this clonotype: It is likely a read error, because the conserved phenylalanine at the end of the CDR3 is missing. The chain links TRBV28 to TRBJ2-7, with D possibly being TRBD2 (5 bases). Germline CDR1 MDHEN, CDR2 SYDVKM. The CDR3 extends over 14 amino acids. CDR3 sequence reads: CASSQSGSAYEQYY. The CDR3 bases are TGTGCCAGCAGCCAAAGCGGATCAGCCTATGAGCAGTACTAC.

For this clonotype: Relative to the germline gene, one junction end is altered; a read error may explain this. This chain connects TRBV5-4 to TRBJ2-4; no firm D call. Looked up from germline, CDR1 is SGHNT and CDR2 is YYREEE (reference sequence). There are 15 residues in the CDR3. CDR3 sequence (DNA): TGTTCCAGCAGTCCTAATACCGGGTGGGGAAACATTCAGTATTTC. Protein product: CSSSPNTGWGNIQYF.

This clonotype was seen just once. This chain joins TRBV2 and TRBJ1-4, with TRBD1 matching 11 bases. The CDR3 has 14 amino acids. Losses at the gene ends were 6 bases for V and 7 bases for J; bases not matched to a gene: 4. Per the germline V gene, CDR1 is SNHLY and CDR2 is FYNNEI. The CDR3 region has the DNA TGTGCCAGCAGAACCGGGACAGGGGGTGAAAAACTGTTTTTT. Protein product: CASRTGTGGEKLFF. Full variable domain (remainder filled in from reference TRBV2 and TRBJ1-4): EPEVTQTPSHQVTQMGQEVILRCVPISNHLYFYWYRQILGQKVEFLVSFYNNEISEKSEIFDDQFSVERPDGSNFTLKIRSTKLEDSAMYFCASRTGTGGEKLFFGSGTQLSVL.

A word on this clonotype: This may stem from a read error, because a much larger clone lies one nucleotide away. The V gene is TRBV7-2, the J gene TRBJ2-3, with D possibly being TRBD2 (6 bases). Germline V CDR1 and CDR2: SGHTA, FQGNSA. The length of the CDR3 is 14 residues. CDR3 nucleotides: TGTGTCAGCAGCTTAGGAGGGGGCACAGATACGCAGTATTTT. As protein: CVSSLGGGTDTQYF.

This clonotype was counted a few times. Just one base apart from a much larger clone, this may be a read error. For the CDR3, the DNA is TGTGTCAGCAGGAGAGGGCCCGGGGAGCTGTTTTTT. Translation: CVSRRGPGELFF. This chain links TRBV12-3 or TRBV12-4 with TRBJ2-2; TRBD2 might be the D (5 bases). The CDR3 runs to 12 residues.

A word on this clonotype: One end of the junction does not line up with germline, which may come from a read error. The chain carries TRBV11-3 and TRBJ2-3; TRBD2 might be the D (5 bases). This CDR3 region has 16 residues. In germline, CDR1 is SGHNT, CDR2 YENEEA. The CDR3 is CVSSSWLADNTDTQYF. The CDR3, as DNA: TGTGTCAGCAGCTCCTGGCTAGCAGATAACACAGATACGCAATATTTT.

Comments on this clonotype: Compared with germline, one end of the junction differs, possibly owing to a read error. The genes are TRBV6-1 and TRBJ2-3; a weak D match, TRBD1 (5 bases). Per the germline V gene, CDR1 is MNHNS and CDR2 is SASEGT. This CDR3 has 15 amino acids. CDR3 amino acids: CASSDLQGRTDRQYF. The CDR3 DNA reads TGTGCCAGCAGTGACCTTCAGGGTAGAACAGATAGGCAGTATTTT.

A word on this clonotype: Without the conserved terminal phenylalanine or tryptophan, this CDR3 likely stems from a read error. This rearrangement joins TRBV6-5 to TRBJ2-7; TRBD1 or TRBD2 may be the D gene (6 bases each). V lost 0 bases and J lost 6, with 15 bases in between. The CDR3 loop spans 15 amino acids. The germline CDR1 and CDR2 sequences are MNHEY and SVGAGI. The CDR3 DNA sequence: TGTGCCAGCAGTTACTCGAGGGGGGAGATGGCCGAGCAGTACATC. Its translation: CASSYSRGEMAEQYI.

Of note for this clonotype: This CDR3 is missing its conserved last phenylalanine or tryptophan, likely due to a read error. The chain uses TRBV11-3 and TRBJ1-1; 8 positions agree with TRBD1. CDR3 size: 14 residues. Germline loops: CDR1 SGHNT, CDR2 YENEEA. The CDR3 loop reads CVSSLGPGQGEAFL. CDR3 in DNA: TGTGTCAGCAGCTTAGGGCCAGGACAGGGCGAAGCTTTCCTT.

This chain links TRBV11-1 with TRBJ2-1; maybe TRBD1 (5 bases). This CDR3 is 15 amino acids long. Between the trimmed V and J ends, which lost 9 bases and 9 bases, there was a span of 24 bases. Germline CDR1 reads SGHAT; CDR2 reads FQDESV (reference sequence). DNA for the CDR3: TGTGCCAGTAGCCTCGCAAGGGTGTTGGACATTGAGCAGTTCTTC. This codes for CASSLARVLDIEQFF.

Points on this clonotype: The CDR3 does not end in the conserved phenylalanine or tryptophan, so this is likely a read error. CDR3 DNA: TGTGCCATCAGTGAGGGGGACAGGGAAAATTCTCCCCTCCACGTT. Amino acids: CAISEGDRENSPLHV. The V call is TRBV10-3, the J call TRBJ1-6; 9 positions agree with TRBD1. The CDR3 is 15 residues long. Germline loops: CDR1 ENHRY, CDR2 SYGVKD.